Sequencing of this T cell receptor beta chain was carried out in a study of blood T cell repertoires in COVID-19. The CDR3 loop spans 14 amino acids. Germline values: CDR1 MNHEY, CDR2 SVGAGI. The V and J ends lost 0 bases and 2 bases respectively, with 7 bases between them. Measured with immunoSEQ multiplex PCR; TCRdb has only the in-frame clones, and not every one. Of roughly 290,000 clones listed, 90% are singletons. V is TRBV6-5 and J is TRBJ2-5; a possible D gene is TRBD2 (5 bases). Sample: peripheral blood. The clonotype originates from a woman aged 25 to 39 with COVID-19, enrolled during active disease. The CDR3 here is CASSYSSVQETQYF. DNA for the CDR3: TGTGCCAGCAGTTACTCTAGCGTTCAAGAGACCCAGTACTTC.